This entry lists 7 T cell receptor beta chains sequenced from one sample in a study of blood T cells in healthy people across ages. The authors ran a second PCR of about 6 to 11 cycles using a sample-barcoded 5' primer and a J-beta primer mix. Using its own MiXCR run on the 5' RACE reads, TCRdb lists one record per CDR3 protein. The repertoire holds about a million distinct CDR3 sequences, approximately 38% seen once, with around 13% in the top ten. Specimen: blood. All receptors come from a man younger than 35 in good health.

This sequence joins TRBV12-3 or TRBV12-4 and TRBJ1-5, with D perhaps TRBD1 (5 bases). The CDR3 runs to 15 residues. V lost 5 bases, J lost 6 bases, and 17 bases lay in between. CDR3 in amino acids: CASSAHEQGSQPQHF. The CDR3 nucleotides are TGTGCCAGCAGTGCCCATGAGCAGGGAAGTCAGCCCCAGCATTTT.

This clonotype turned up a few times. The chain combines TRBV29-1 with TRBJ1-6, with a tentative D call TRBD1 (5 bases). The germline CDR1 and CDR2 sequences are SQVTM and ANQGSEA. This CDR3 contains 13 residues. Written as DNA, the CDR3 is TGCGCCCTCGCGGGGGGTCCTAATTCACCCCTCCACTTT. This translates into CALAGGPNSPLHF.

This clonotype was detected a few times. The chain recombines TRBV12-3 or TRBV12-4 with TRBJ2-1; D could derive from TRBD1 or TRBD2 (5 bases each). V was clipped by 8 bases and J by 6 bases, with 20 bases between them. The CDR3 spans 15 residues. CDR3 sequence (DNA): TGTGCCAGCTATAAAGGGGCTTCTGGAGGCAATGAGCAGTTCTTC. Translating it yields CASYKGASGGNEQFF.

This clonotype was seen at least ten times. V gene TRBV3-1 combines with J gene TRBJ2-1; 10 positions agree with TRBD2. Per germline, CDR1 LGHDT and CDR2 YNNKEL (reference sequence). The V segment lost 6 bases and the J segment 6 bases; nucleotides outside the gene matches: 8. CDR3 size: 15 residues. Written as DNA, the CDR3 is TGTGCCAGCAGGGCCCTAGCGGGGGCTCTCAATGAGCAGTTCTTC. Its translation: CASRALAGALNEQFF.

As for this clonotype: One end of the junction is discordant with germline, which a read error may explain. The chain uses TRBV28 and TRBJ2-7; D tentatively reads TRBD1 or TRBD2 (5 bases each). The length of the CDR3 is 13 residues. Germline assignment: CDR1 MDHEN and CDR2 SYDVKM. The chain's CDR3 is CAGSLGVGYEQYF. CDR3 bases: TGTGCCGGCAGTTTGGGGGTGGGCTACGAGCAGTACTTC.

The CDR3 protein is CASSRQGAIEKLFF. CDR3 sequence (DNA): TGTGCCAGCAGTCGACAGGGGGCGATTGAAAAACTGTTTTTT. J is TRBJ1-4 and V is TRBV12-3 or TRBV12-4, with 10 positions matching TRBD1. This CDR3 region has 14 residues. V dropped 5 bases and J dropped 7; count of bases not matched to a gene: 4.

The CDR3, as DNA: TGCAGTGGGGTGGACCCAACTAATGAAAAACTGTTTTTT. It specifies CSGVDPTNEKLFF. The chain links TRBV20-1 to TRBJ1-4; D not resolved. Trimming took off 7 bases at V and 0 bases at J, with 9 bases between the two ends. Looked up from germline, CDR1 is DFQATT and CDR2 is SNEGSKA (reference sequence). This CDR3 spans 13 amino acids.